This is a list of T cell receptor beta chains from one sample in a study of T cell changes during pregnancy in multiple sclerosis. Clones were sequenced by immunoSEQ multiplex PCR, and TCRdb holds only the in-frame ones, with some missing. The data hold roughly 52,000 clones, with 90% to 95% observed a single time. Sequenced material: CD8+ T cells from peripheral blood mononuclear cells, taken before pregnancy. The receptors here all came from a female donor with multiple sclerosis, enrolled in a pregnancy study. Each CDR3 is given with its conserved first and last residue. The D gene is left open where the match is weak. Expanded clones are given a class, and other clones once, few, many or no size at all.

J gene	V gene	clone size	D gene	CDR3 protein	CDR3 DNA
TRBJ1-2	TRBV6-5	.	.	CASRGRENYGYTF	TGTGCCTCCCGGGGAAGGGAAAACTATGGCTACACCTTC
TRBJ2-2	TRBV29-1	.	.	CSVAQKNTGELFF	TGCAGCGTTGCCCAGAAAAACACCGGGGAGCTGTTTTTT
TRBJ2-1	TRBV7-9	.	.	CASSSGAVGQFF	TGTGCCAGCAGCTCTGGGGCGGTTGGGCAGTTCTTC
TRBJ2-7	TRBV11-2	once	.	CASSLVGWTDYEQYF	TGTGCCAGCAGCTTAGTGGGTTGGACAGACTACGAGCAGTACTTC
TRBJ2-7	TRBV19	.	TRBD2	CASSTSGGDYEQYF	TGTGCCAGTAGTACTAGCGGGGGGGACTACGAGCAGTACTTC
TRBJ1-2	TRBV5-6	.	.	CASSLVDTPYGYTF	TGTGCCAGCAGCTTGGTAGACACTCCGTATGGCTACACCTTC
TRBJ2-1	TRBV27	.	TRBD1	CASSLSGGARNEQFF	TGTGCCAGCAGTTTATCAGGGGGCGCGAGGAATGAGCAGTTCTTC
TRBJ2-5	TRBV28	once	TRBD2	CASIWGRAGETQYF	TGTGCCAGCATATGGGGGAGGGCCGGGGAGACCCAGTACTTC
TRBJ1-2	TRBV5-4	.	.	CASSSGTTAANYGYTF	TGTGCCAGCAGCTCCGGTACGACAGCAGCTAACTATGGCTACACCTTC
TRBJ2-4	TRBV11-2	few	.	CASSLGGGTDIQYF	TGTGCCAGCAGCTTAGGCGGGGGCACTGACATTCAGTACTTC
TRBJ2-1	TRBV7-9	.	TRBD1	CASSPGTGPLEQFF	TGTGCCAGCAGCCCCGGGACAGGGCCCTTGGAGCAGTTCTTC
TRBJ2-5	TRBV27	.	TRBD2	CASSQGTSGQETQYF	TGTGCCAGCAGTCAAGGGACTAGCGGGCAAGAGACCCAGTACTTC
TRBJ2-1	TRBV27	.	.	CVSSFREYHNEQFF	TGTGTCAGCAGCTTCCGGGAATACCACAATGAGCAGTTCTTC
TRBJ2-3	TRBV7-6	.	.	CASSFDLGTDTQYF	TGTGCCAGCAGCTTCGACTTAGGCACAGATACGCAGTATTTT
TRBJ2-5	TRBV5-6	.	TRBD2	CASSLGGEETQYF	TGTGCCAGCAGCCTCGGGGGGGAGGAGACCCAGTACTTC
TRBJ1-2	TRBV30	.	.	CAWGGQANYGYTF	TGTGCCTGGGGGGGCCAGGCTAACTATGGCTACACCTTC
TRBJ2-7	TRBV5-4	.	.	CASSSGPGSYEQYF	TGTGCCAGCAGCTCAGGGCCAGGCTCCTACGAGCAGTACTTC
TRBJ2-7	TRBV6-5	.	.	CASRILAESYEQYF	TGTGCCAGCAGGATCTTAGCGGAATCCTACGAGCAGTACTTC
TRBJ2-5	TRBV5-6	.	TRBD1	CASSTGVGETQYF	TGTGCCAGCAGCACAGGGGTGGGGGAGACCCAGTACTTC
TRBJ2-7	TRBV7-9	.	.	CASSLARSSYEQYF	TGTGCCAGCAGCTTGGCGCGGAGCTCCTACGAGCAGTACTTC
TRBJ1-2	TRBV29-1	once	.	CSVRANYGYTF	TGCAGCGTCCGGGCTAACTATGGCTACACCTTC
TRBJ2-7	TRBV15	.	TRBD1	CATSSRDSSVSWEQYF	TGTGCCACCAGCTCTAGGGACAGCTCCGTAAGCTGGGAGCAGTACTTC